Each of the 18 T cell receptor beta chains below was sequenced from the same sample in a study of cytomegalovirus exposure and HLA in healthy donors. Assay used: immunoSEQ multiplex PCR; TCRdb lists only in-frame clones, some missing. The sample has under 300,000 clones, approximately 83% seen once. The sequencing sample was made of PBMCs. The receptors shown here come from a woman aged 18-29 years in good health and CMV-seronegative.

The J gene is TRBJ2-5, the V gene TRBV4-3, with 11 positions matching TRBD2. CDR1 and CDR2 (germline): LGHNA, YSLEER. The J segment lost 5 bases and the V segment lost 1 base, leaving 3 bases of the junction unmatched. The length of the CDR3 is 15 residues. The CDR3, as DNA: TGCGCCAGCAGCCAAGCTAGCGGGGGGTTTGAGACCCAGTACTTC. Residues: CASSQASGGFETQYF.

The rearrangement links TRBV27 to TRBJ2-3, with 7 nucleotides matching TRBD2. V shed 6 bases, J shed 1 base, and the junction held 7 bases outside the gene matches. Germline assignment: CDR1 MNHEY and CDR2 SMNVEV (reference sequence). The CDR3 has 15 amino acids. The CDR3 sequence is CASSQGAGGTDTQYF. Written as DNA, the CDR3 is TGTGCCAGCAGCCAAGGGGCGGGGGGCACAGATACGCAGTATTTT.

The chain carries TRBV5-1 and TRBJ2-3; 8 nucleotides agree with TRBD2. The germline CDR1 and CDR2 sequences are SGHRS and YFSETQ. The trim removed 0 bases at V and 4 bases at J, leaving 4 bases unmatched. The CDR3 length is 15 residues. The CDR3 reads CASSLVSGSADTQYF. CDR3 bases: TGCGCCAGCAGCTTGGTCAGCGGGAGCGCAGATACGCAGTATTTT.

This clone was detected once. The chain joins TRBV7-9 to TRBJ2-3; D is unclear. The germline V gene has CDR1 SEHNR and CDR2 FQNEAQ (reference sequence). The CDR3 contains 14 residues. Trimming removed 5 bases at V and 1 base at J, with 10 bases between. This chain's CDR3 is CASSPPGRTDTQYF. CDR3 DNA: TGTGCCAGCAGCCCCCCAGGCCGCACAGATACGCAGTATTTT. The full variable domain, completed using reference TRBV7-9 and TRBJ2-3, is DTGVSQNPRHKITKRGQNVTFRCDPISEHNRLYWYRQTLGQGPEFLTYFQNEAQLEKSRLLSDRFSAERPKGSFSTLEIQRTEQGDSAMYLCASSPPGRTDTQYFGPGTRLTVL.

This chain connects TRBV7-6 to TRBJ1-1, with D possibly TRBD1 on 6 matching bases. Looked up from germline, CDR1 is SGHVS and CDR2 is FNYEAQ. The CDR3 runs to 14 residues. The germline V and J ends were trimmed by 3 bases and 5 bases, with 13 bases remaining between them. CDR3 loop: CASSLGGPGTEAFF. As DNA, the CDR3 is TGTGCCAGCAGCTTGGGGGGGCCAGGGACTGAAGCTTTCTTT. Full variable domain (rest looked up from reference TRBV7-6 and TRBJ1-1): GAGVSQSPRYKVTKRGQDVALRCDPISGHVSLYWYRQALGQGPEFLTYFNYEAQQDKSGLPNDRFSAERPEGSISTLTIQRTEQRDSAMYRCASSLGGPGTEAFFGQGTRLTVV.

The rearrangement uses TRBV30 and TRBJ2-6; a possible D gene is TRBD1 (6 bases). V was clipped by 8 bases and J by 1 base, with 12 bases between them. From germline, CDR1 is GTSNPN and CDR2 SVGIG (reference sequence). CDR3 length: 14 amino acids. The CDR3 DNA reads TGTGCCAGCCCCCAGGGGTCTGGGGCCAACGTCCTGACTTTC. It codes for CASPQGSGANVLTF.

The CDR3: CASLLGQGVSYEQYF. As DNA, the CDR3 is TGTGCCAGCTTGCTCGGGCAGGGGGTTTCCTACGAGCAGTACTTC. The J gene is TRBJ2-7, the V gene TRBV6-1; 7 nucleotides match TRBD1. The CDR3 totals 15 residues. V shed 8 bases and J 1 base; nucleotides not matched to a gene: 11. CDR1 is MNHNS, CDR2 SASEGT, per germline.

The V gene is TRBV10-1, the J gene TRBJ2-7; 8 bases fit TRBD1. The CDR3 is 16 residues long. Germline V CDR1 and CDR2: WNHNN, SYGVQD (reference sequence). After removal of 3 bases from V and 5 bases from J, the junction contained 12 bases not matched to a gene. The CDR3 loop is CASSDWRTGRSDEQYF. The CDR3 DNA sequence: TGCGCCAGCAGTGATTGGCGGACAGGGAGGTCGGACGAGCAGTACTTC.

The rearrangement links TRBV5-4 to TRBJ2-1; TRBD2 is a possible D gene (6 bases). CDR3 length equals 18 residues. Germline V gene data show CDR1 as SGHNT and CDR2 as YYREEE (reference sequence). V lost 0 bases to trimming and J lost 5 bases, with 21 bases between them. This CDR3 reads CASSLDGRPSGLDNEQFF. The CDR3 DNA follows: TGTGCCAGCAGCTTGGACGGCAGGCCGAGCGGGCTAGACAATGAGCAGTTCTTC.

V gene TRBV7-3 combines with J gene TRBJ1-1; 8 bases are shared with TRBD1. Germline CDR1 SGHTA, CDR2 FQGTGA. The length of the CDR3 is 15 residues. J was trimmed by 0 bases and V by 4 bases; bases with no gene match: 4. The DNA for the CDR3 is TGTGCCAGCAGCTCCTCAGGGGGCATGAACACTGAAGCTTTCTTT. Residues: CASSSSGGMNTEAFF.

The chain carries TRBV6-5 and TRBJ2-7; 8 bases match TRBD1. This CDR3 comprises 15 residues. CDR1 and CDR2 (germline): MNHEY, SVGAGI. V dropped 6 bases and J dropped 2; count of bases not matched to a gene: 9. CDR3 DNA: TGTGCCAGCAGCCAGCAGGGGGCTGCCCCCTACGAGCAGTACTTC. Translation: CASSQQGAAPYEQYF.

V gene TRBV28 combines with J gene TRBJ2-7; 9 bases are shared with TRBD2. CDR1 MDHEN and CDR2 SYDVKM come from the germline V gene. The CDR3 runs to 17 residues. V trimming: 6 bases; J trimming: 0 bases; junction bases outside the gene matches: 12. The CDR3 DNA is TGTGCCAGCAGCAGGGGCCCCGCTAGCGGGAACTCCTACGAGCAGTACTTC. This translates into CASSRGPASGNSYEQYF.

A single count supports this clone. J is TRBJ1-1 and V is TRBV4-1; D might be TRBD1 (5 bases). The CDR3 contains 13 residues. CDR1 is MGHRA and CDR2 is YSYEKL in the germline V gene. Trimming took 9 bases from V and 0 from J, leaving 11 bases between them. In DNA, the CDR3 is TGCGCCAGTCCTGACAGACTGAACACTGAAGCTTTCTTT. Amino acid sequence: CASPDRLNTEAFF.

This clone is a singleton in its sample. This chain uses TRBV5-6 with TRBJ2-2, with 7 bases that match TRBD1. Unmatched junction bases numbered 7, after V lost 3 bases and J lost 2 bases. The CDR3 length is 16 residues. Germline CDR1 SGHDT, CDR2 YYEEEE. CDR3 loop: CASSSTGVGNTGELFF. The CDR3 DNA follows: TGTGCCAGCAGCTCTACAGGGGTGGGTAACACCGGGGAGCTGTTTTTT.

The genes are TRBV27 and TRBJ2-3; 10 positions agree with TRBD1. The CDR3 spans 15 residues. Per the germline V gene, CDR1 is MNHEY and CDR2 is SMNVEV (reference sequence). V lost 3 bases to trimming and J lost 3 bases; unmatched junction nucleotides: 3. In DNA, the CDR3 is TGTGCCAGCAGTTTTAGGGACAGGGGTACAGATACGCAGTATTTT. Protein sequence: CASSFRDRGTDTQYF.

Regarding this clone: Other DNA sequences in this sample translate to the same CDR3. V usage is TRBV18 and J usage is TRBJ2-7; perhaps TRBD2 as D (5 bases). Trimming removed 2 bases at V and 4 bases at J, with 6 bases between. Germline CDR1 and CDR2: KGHSH and LQKENI. The CDR3 runs 12 residues. CDR3 loop: CASSPGLYEQYF. DNA of the CDR3: TGTGCCAGCTCACCAGGACTTTACGAGCAGTACTTC.

This clone turned up a few times. The rearrangement links TRBV19 to TRBJ1-5, with unresolved D. CDR1 is LNHDA and CDR2 is SQIVND in the germline V gene (reference sequence). Trimming cost V 5 bases and J 7 bases, with 9 bases left between them. The CDR3 runs 12 residues. The CDR3 DNA reads as TGTGCCAGTAGTTGGACTAGACAGCCCCAGCATTTT. It encodes CASSWTRQPQHF.

This chain joins TRBV9 and TRBJ1-2; maybe TRBD1 (5 bases). The CDR3 extends over 15 amino acids. The germline V gene has CDR1 SGDLS and CDR2 YYNGEE. V lost 0 bases and J 2 bases, leaving 11 bases between the germline ends. In DNA, the CDR3 is TGTGCCAGCAGCGTAGAGGGGCAGGGCAACTATGGCTACACCTTC. It yields the protein CASSVEGQGNYGYTF.